This T cell receptor beta chain originates from a study of blood T cell repertoires in COVID-19. Background on the study: PBMCs, B-cell-depleted T cells, or T cells were the source of the cDNA or gDNA that made up the material.

The repertoire was sequenced with immunoSEQ multiplex PCR; TCRdb's copy has only in-frame clones and lacks some. The sample holds a few hundred thousand clones; around 84% are singletons and the top ten take approximately 4.1%. For recovered donors of Cohort 3, there were two negative PCRs, clearance, or symptom resolution. The TCR sequence derives from a man between 25 and 39 years old who had recovered from COVID-19. Sequencing was carried out using PBMCs or T cells enriched from blood (not recorded which).

The CDR3 DNA follows: TGTGCCAGCAGCTTCGGGACTGAAGCTTTCTTT. Protein: CASSFGTEAFF. The rearrangement uses TRBV5-5 and TRBJ1-1; no clear D. Germline CDR1 SGHKS, CDR2 YYEKEE (reference sequence). V gave up 2 bases and J gave up 5 bases, with 4 bases separating them. The CDR3 extends over 11 amino acids.